The 15 T cell receptor beta chains listed next were all sequenced from one sample in a study of blood T cell repertoires in COVID-19. TCRdb's copy holds only in-frame clones and misses some; the assay was immunoSEQ multiplex PCR. In the table there are 150,000 to 200,000 clones, about 90% of which are singletons. Sequencing input: PBMCs or T cells enriched from blood (not recorded which). The receptors stem from a woman aged 18-29 years who had recovered from COVID-19.

This clone occurred once. CDR3 sequence reads: CASSPTTGEAYNEQFF. The CDR3 coding sequence is TGCGCCAGCAGCCCCACTACAGGGGAAGCCTACAATGAGCAGTTCTTC. The rearrangement links TRBV5-1 to TRBJ2-1; 7 bases align to TRBD1. The J segment lost 2 bases and the V segment lost 4 bases, leaving 9 bases of the junction unmatched. The germline gives CDR1 SGHRS, CDR2 YFSETQ. The CDR3 length is 16 residues.

This clone was observed a single time. Different DNA sequences within this sample yield the same CDR3. This chain connects TRBV28 to TRBJ1-1; no reliable D call. Trimming took off 6 bases at V and 2 bases at J, with 10 bases between the two ends. The CDR3 totals 13 residues. Germline CDR1 is MDHEN and CDR2 is SYDVKM. The CDR3 coding sequence is TGTGCCAGCAGCCCAGGAGGAAACACTGAAGCTTTCTTT. This sequence encodes CASSPGGNTEAFF.

This chain joins TRBV6-5 and TRBJ1-5, with 7 bases that match TRBD1. V was clipped by 2 bases and J by 6 bases; unmatched bases: 7. The CDR3 covers 15 residues. Germline V CDR1 and CDR2: MNHEY, SVGAGI. CDR3 in amino acids: CASSYRGQSGQPQHF. In DNA form, the CDR3 reads TGTGCCAGCAGTTACAGGGGGCAGTCAGGTCAGCCCCAGCATTTT.

The chain joins TRBV2 to TRBJ1-2; 8 positions agree with TRBD1. The J segment lost 8 bases and the V segment lost 8 bases, leaving 10 bases of the junction unmatched. The CDR3 totals 13 residues. Germline CDR1 reads SNHLY; CDR2 reads FYNNEI. CDR3 nucleotides: TGTGCCAGCCCAGACAGGGGTGGAAGGGGCTACACCTTC. Protein: CASPDRGGRGYTF. The full variable domain, completed using reference TRBV2 and TRBJ1-2, is EPEVTQTPSHQVTQMGQEVILRCVPISNHLYFYWYRQILGQKVEFLVSFYNNEISEKSEIFDDQFSVERPDGSNFTLKIRSTKLEDSAMYFCASPDRGGRGYTFGSGTRLTVV.

Details on this clone: Other DNA sequences from this sample encode an identical CDR3 as well. The chain combines TRBV24-1 with TRBJ2-7, with D tentatively TRBD1 (6 bases). Germline CDR1 reads KGHDR; CDR2 reads SFDVKD. V was cut by 3 bases and J by 7 bases, with 9 bases left in between. The CDR3 runs to 12 residues. CDR3 sequence (DNA): TGTGCCACCAGTGATCAGGGGTGGGAGCAGTACTTC. This gives the protein CATSDQGWEQYF.

V usage is TRBV3-1 (or the pseudogene TRBV3-2) and J usage is TRBJ2-7; maybe TRBD1 (5 bases). The V end lost 3 bases, the J end lost 3 bases, and 9 bases lay between the germline ends. Germline V gene lookup returns CDR1 LGHDT and CDR2 YNNKEL (reference sequence). This CDR3 comprises 13 residues. The CDR3 nucleotides are TGTGCCAGCAGCCAGTCCGACAGCTACGAGCAGTACTTC. It specifies CASSQSDSYEQYF.

This chain links TRBV12-5 with TRBJ2-7; TRBD1 aligns across 12 bases. The CDR3 has 16 amino acids. The ends lost 5 bases at V and 7 bases at J; junction bases unmatched: 12. The germline V gene has CDR1 LGHNT and CDR2 FRNRAP. The DNA for the CDR3 is TGTGCTAGTGGTAATGCACGGGACAGGGGGCTGCGGGAGCAGTACTTC. Translating gives CASGNARDRGLREQYF.

The CDR3 region is CASSYSATNEKLFF. The CDR3 region has the DNA TGTGCCAGCAGTTACTCCGCAACTAATGAAAAACTGTTTTTT. V gene TRBV27 combines with J gene TRBJ1-4; no clear D. Trimming took off 4 bases at V and 0 bases at J, with 6 bases between the two ends. Germline loops: CDR1 MNHEY, CDR2 SMNVEV (reference sequence). The CDR3 is made up of 14 amino acids.

V usage is TRBV7-9 and J usage is TRBJ1-3; D perhaps matches TRBD1 (6 bases). CDR1 and CDR2 (germline): SEHNR, FQNEAQ (reference sequence). CDR3 size: 17 residues. Deletions cut 4 bases from V and 5 bases from J, with 21 bases between. CDR3 loop: CASSSTETQGFRNTIYF. CDR3 nucleotides: TGTGCCAGCAGCTCCACCGAAACGCAGGGGTTTCGAAACACCATATATTTT.

The V gene is TRBV7-9, the J gene TRBJ2-5; D gene uncertain. Germline V gene data show CDR1 as SEHNR and CDR2 as FQNEAQ (reference sequence). Trimming shortened V by 2 bases and J by 5 bases, and 9 bases separated the two germline ends. The CDR3 has 13 residues. The CDR3 reads CASSLSPEETQYF. For the CDR3, the DNA is TGTGCCAGCAGCTTAAGCCCTGAGGAGACCCAGTACTTC.

The chain carries TRBV7-9 and TRBJ2-3; possible D gene TRBD1, 6 bases. The CDR3 has 15 amino acids. Germline assignment: CDR1 SEHNR and CDR2 FQNEAQ (reference sequence). Trimming stripped 1 base from V and 2 bases from J, with 10 bases between. The CDR3 spells CASSLGTEFTDTQYF. The CDR3 bases are TGTGCCAGCAGCTTAGGGACAGAGTTCACAGATACGCAGTATTTT.

The chain uses TRBV5-1 and TRBJ2-7; 7 bases line up with TRBD1. There are 14 residues in the CDR3. Trimming cost V 0 bases and J 3 bases; bases outside gene matches: 3. Germline V gene data show CDR1 as SGHRS and CDR2 as YFSETQ. The CDR3 region is CASSLVGTVYEQYF. The CDR3 coding sequence is TGCGCCAGCAGCTTGGTCGGGACAGTCTACGAGCAGTACTTC.

The chain links TRBV7-9 to TRBJ1-1, with no clear D. Per the germline V gene, CDR1 is SEHNR and CDR2 is FQNEAQ (reference sequence). This CDR3 has 13 residues. V dropped 1 base and J dropped 9 bases, with 12 bases sitting between them. This CDR3 is CASSLVSLRKAFF. CDR3 coding DNA: TGTGCCAGCAGCTTAGTGAGTCTGAGAAAAGCTTTCTTT.

V gene TRBV5-7 combines with J gene TRBJ2-4; D might be TRBD1 (8 bases). TRBV5-7 is annotated as an ORF whose role is uncertain. Trimming stripped 5 bases from V and 1 base from J, with 25 bases between. This CDR3 contains 19 residues. CDR3 DNA: TGTGCCAGCAGAACTACAGGGGGAGGGCGGCGGGCGGCCAAAAACATTCAGTACTTC. It translates to CASRTTGGGRRAAKNIQYF.

The chain has TRBV27 and TRBJ1-2; 7 nucleotides align to TRBD1. Per germline, CDR1 MNHEY and CDR2 SMNVEV (reference sequence). The CDR3 spans 13 residues. V lost 2 bases and J lost 8; bases outside the gene matches: 5. The CDR3 coding sequence is TGTGCCAGCAGTTTAGCGACAGGGAAGGGCTACACCTTC. Translating it yields CASSLATGKGYTF.